The TCR beta chain under discussion was sequenced for a study of graft-versus-host responses after intestinal transplantation. On this clone itself: Its antigen is not known.

General observations from the study: In recipient marrow, GvH clones were found, and some appeared first in ileum or blood. Within allografts, high graft-versus-host to host-versus-graft clonal ratios were seen among patients with graft-donor T cell macrochimerism. The study associated peak circulating GvH clone levels with early post-transplant HvG declines.

Germline V gene lookup returns CDR1 LNHDA and CDR2 SQIVND (reference sequence). The CDR3 runs to 16 residues. V was trimmed by 0 bases and J by 4 bases, leaving 13 bases between them. Here immunoSEQ multiplex PCR was the method, and the copy in TCRdb shows in-frame clones only, minus some. This table holds roughly 73,000 clones, over 75% found once. The genes are TRBV19 and TRBJ2-1; D remains ambiguous. The sequence came from a human donor who was the organ donor for an intestinal transplant. The input for sequencing was unstimulated CD8+ T cells sorted from spleen or lymph node cells, taken before transplant. CDR3 in DNA: TGTGCCAGTAGTATAGAAGGAGCCAGCGCATACAATGAGCAGTTCTTC. Protein sequence: CASSIEGASAYNEQFF. The full variable domain, in which reference TRBV19 and TRBJ2-1 provide the parts outside the CDR3, is DGGITQSPKYLFRKEGQNVTLSCEQNLNHDAMYWYRQDPGQGLRLIYYSQIVNDFQKGDIAEGYSVSREKKESFPLTVTSAQKNPTAFYLCASSIEGASAYNEQFFGPGTRLTVL.